Following are 5 T cell receptor beta chains from one sample sequenced in a study of blood T cell repertoires in COVID-19. The assay was immunoSEQ multiplex PCR, and TCRdb's table has in-frame clones only and misses some. The sample yields a few hundred thousand clones, 92% seen once. The sequenced sample consisted of PBMCs or T cells enriched from blood (not recorded which). These receptors were collected from a woman aged 25 to 39 who had recovered from COVID-19.

This clone showed up just once. The rearrangement joins TRBV6-2 or TRBV6-3 to TRBJ2-7; 8 bases are shared with TRBD1. The junction had 12 bases not matched to a gene; V was cut back by 5 bases and J by 3 bases. This CDR3 is 16 amino acids long. Per germline, CDR1 MNHEY and CDR2 SVGEGT. The CDR3 is CASSTSRDRHDYEQYF. CDR3 sequence (DNA): TGTGCCAGCAGTACTTCCCGGGACAGGCATGACTACGAGCAGTACTTC.

The chain couples TRBV3-1 (or the pseudogene TRBV3-2) to TRBJ1-1; D is ambiguous. Trimming shortened V by 0 bases and J by 2 bases, and 7 bases separated the two germline ends. The CDR3 spans 14 residues. The germline V gene encodes CDR1 LGHDT and CDR2 YNNKEL (reference sequence). The CDR3 region is CASSQDLKNTEAFF. CDR3 DNA: TGTGCCAGCAGCCAAGACCTAAAAAACACTGAAGCTTTCTTT.

This clone was seen a few times. The chain combines TRBV28 with TRBJ2-3; TRBD2 agrees at 11 bases. This CDR3 has 16 residues. The germline CDR1 and CDR2 sequences are MDHEN and SYDVKM. Unmatched junction bases numbered 7, after V lost 5 bases and J lost 3 bases. The CDR3 DNA follows: TGTGCCAGCAGTACTCTCACTAGCGGGGGAACAGATACGCAGTATTTT. Its protein is CASSTLTSGGTDTQYF.

This clone was picked up one time. An end of the junction differs from the germline gene, which may be a read error. The chain carries TRBV28 and TRBJ1-1, with a weak D call TRBD1 (5 bases). The CDR3 has 11 residues. Germline V lookup: CDR1 MDHEN, CDR2 SYDVKM. DNA for the CDR3: TGTGCCAGCAGTGGCTCACGTTGGGGGGTCTTT. Encoded protein: CASSGSRWGVF.

The V call is TRBV7-2, the J call TRBJ2-1; TRBD2 aligns across 13 bases. Germline lookup yields CDR1 SGHTA and CDR2 FQGNSA. CDR3 length: 16 residues. With V trimmed by 5 bases and J by 7 bases, 8 bases remained unmatched. This CDR3 reads CASSPRTSGSLNEQFF. The DNA of the CDR3 is TGTGCCAGCAGCCCGCGGACTAGCGGGAGCTTAAATGAGCAGTTCTTC.